A single sample is the source of the 7 T cell receptor beta chains below, sequenced in a study of T-cell reconstitution after alpha-beta-depleted transplantation in children. Unique molecular identifiers were built into the TCRbeta library. TCRdb fed the PCR reads into MiXCR, producing one record per CDR3 protein. This table has about 640,000 distinct CDR3 sequences, 15% to 20% appearing once. Here the sequenced sample was PBMCs from the stem cell graft donor, taken from the stem cell graft. These receptor sequences come from a human donor who donated a stem cell graft to a child with acute myeloid leukemia.

This rearrangement joins TRBV28 to TRBJ2-1, with 8 bases aligning to TRBD2. There are 16 residues in the CDR3. V gave up 2 bases and J gave up 6 bases; unmatched junction bases: 9. Germline lookup yields CDR1 MDHEN and CDR2 SYDVKM. In nucleotides, the CDR3 is TGTGCCAGCAGTTTAGGCGGACTAGCTGGGGTCAATGAGCAGTTCTTC. As protein: CASSLGGLAGVNEQFF.

This clonotype has only a few counts. V gene TRBV6-5 combines with J gene TRBJ2-2; 8 positions agree with TRBD2. CDR3 length: 18 residues. V gave up 2 bases and J gave up 5 bases; unmatched junction bases: 13. The germline CDR1 and CDR2 sequences are MNHEY and SVGAGI. Here the CDR3 DNA reads TGTGCCAGCAGTTACAAGTTCTCGGGGGGGCTTCGGACCGGGGAGCTGTTTTTT. Its protein is CASSYKFSGGLRTGELFF.

The table lists this clonotype with many counts. The chain carries TRBV7-3 and TRBJ2-1, with 9 nucleotides matching TRBD1. Trimming at V came to 1 base and at J to 4 bases, leaving 5 bases not matched to a gene. CDR3 length: 16 residues. CDR1 SGHTA and CDR2 FQGTGA come from the germline V gene. The CDR3 is CASSLRGTGIYNEQFF. For the CDR3, the DNA is TGTGCCAGCAGCTTAAGAGGGACAGGGATATACAATGAGCAGTTCTTC.

This clonotype was detected many times. The genes are TRBV29-1 and TRBJ2-7; D possibly uses TRBD1 or TRBD2 (5 bases each). Between the trimmed V and J ends, which lost 6 bases and 0 bases, there was a span of 12 bases. This CDR3 region has 13 residues. The germline gives CDR1 SQVTM, CDR2 ANQGSEA. The CDR3 is CSVTGADSYEQYF. The CDR3, as DNA: TGCAGCGTCACCGGGGCCGACTCCTACGAGCAGTACTTC.

The gene calls are TRBV12-3 or TRBV12-4 and TRBJ1-4, with a weak D call TRBD1 (6 bases). The ends were cut back, 6 bases at V and 5 bases at J, with 19 bases in the middle. The CDR3 spans 16 residues. The CDR3 here is CASRPGPGVANEKLFF. CDR3 nucleotides: TGTGCCAGCAGACCGGGACCAGGGGTGGCGAATGAAAAACTGTTTTTT.

This clonotype was detected only a few times. The genes are TRBV4-2 and TRBJ2-2, with 7 bases identical to TRBD1. V lost 1 base and J lost 6; bases outside the gene matches: 20. The CDR3 has 20 residues. Germline assignment: CDR1 LGHNA and CDR2 YNFKEQ. The CDR3: CASSQGGALRQGPRAGELFF. DNA for the CDR3: TGTGCCAGCAGCCAAGGGGGAGCCCTGAGACAGGGCCCCAGGGCCGGGGAGCTGTTTTTT.

Many counts were recorded for this clonotype. V usage is TRBV7-2 and J usage is TRBJ2-1, with 10 nucleotides matching TRBD1. CDR3 length: 15 residues. Germline values: CDR1 SGHTA, CDR2 FQGNSA. V trimming: 1 base; J trimming: 8 bases; junction bases outside the gene matches: 5. The CDR3 loop reads CASSLDGTGVHEQFF. The CDR3 DNA sequence: TGTGCCAGCAGCTTAGATGGGACAGGGGTTCATGAGCAGTTCTTC.